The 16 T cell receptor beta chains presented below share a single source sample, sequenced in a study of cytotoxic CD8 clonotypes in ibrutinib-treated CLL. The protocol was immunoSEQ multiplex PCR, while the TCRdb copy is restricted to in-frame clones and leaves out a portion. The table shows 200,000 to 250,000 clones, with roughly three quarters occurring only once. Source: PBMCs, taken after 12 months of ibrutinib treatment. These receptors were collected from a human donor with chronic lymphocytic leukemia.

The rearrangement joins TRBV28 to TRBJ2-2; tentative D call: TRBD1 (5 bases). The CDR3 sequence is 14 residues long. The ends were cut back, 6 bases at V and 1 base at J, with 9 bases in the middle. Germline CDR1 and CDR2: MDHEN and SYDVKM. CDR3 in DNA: TGTGCCAGCAGCCCCCAGGGGAACACCGGGGAGCTGTTTTTT. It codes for CASSPQGNTGELFF.

The CDR3 here is CASSHGTVAGYEQYF. DNA of the CDR3: TGCGCCAGCAGCCACGGGACAGTGGCTGGCTACGAGCAGTACTTC. The chain combines TRBV4-1 with TRBJ2-7; 7 bases fit TRBD1. The V segment lost 3 bases and the J segment 3 bases; nucleotides outside the gene matches: 8. Per the germline V gene, CDR1 is MGHRA and CDR2 is YSYEKL. This CDR3 is built from 15 residues.

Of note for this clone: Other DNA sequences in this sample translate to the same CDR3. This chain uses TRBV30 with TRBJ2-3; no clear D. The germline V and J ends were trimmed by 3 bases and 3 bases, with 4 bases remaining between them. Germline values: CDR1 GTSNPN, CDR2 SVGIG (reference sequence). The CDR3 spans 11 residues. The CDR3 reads CAWSGTDTQYF. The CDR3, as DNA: TGTGCCTGGAGCGGGACAGATACGCAGTATTTT.

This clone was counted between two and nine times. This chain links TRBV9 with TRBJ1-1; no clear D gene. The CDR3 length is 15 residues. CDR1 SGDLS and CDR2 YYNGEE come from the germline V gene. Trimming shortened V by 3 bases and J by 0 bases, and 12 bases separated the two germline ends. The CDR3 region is CASSANSLLNTEAFF. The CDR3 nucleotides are TGTGCCAGCAGCGCAAACAGCCTTTTGAACACTGAAGCTTTCTTT.

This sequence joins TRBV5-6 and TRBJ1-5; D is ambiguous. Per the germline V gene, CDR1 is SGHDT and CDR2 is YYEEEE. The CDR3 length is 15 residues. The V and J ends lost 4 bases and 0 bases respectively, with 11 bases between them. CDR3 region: CASSLLRYSNQPQHF. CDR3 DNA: TGTGCCAGCAGCCTCCTCAGGTATAGCAATCAGCCCCAGCATTTT. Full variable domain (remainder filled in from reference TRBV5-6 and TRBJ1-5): DAGVTQSPTHLIKTRGQQVTLRCSPKSGHDTVSWYQQALGQGPQFIFQYYEEEERQRGNFPDRFSGHQFPNYSSELNVNALLLGDSALYLCASSLLRYSNQPQHFGDGTRLSIL.

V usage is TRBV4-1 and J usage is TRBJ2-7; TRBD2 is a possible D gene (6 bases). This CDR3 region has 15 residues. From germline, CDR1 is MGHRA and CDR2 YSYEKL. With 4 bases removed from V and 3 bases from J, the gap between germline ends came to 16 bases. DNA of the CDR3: TGCGCCAGCAGCCGATCGGGGGTCGTACTCTACGAGCAGTACTTC. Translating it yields CASSRSGVVLYEQYF.

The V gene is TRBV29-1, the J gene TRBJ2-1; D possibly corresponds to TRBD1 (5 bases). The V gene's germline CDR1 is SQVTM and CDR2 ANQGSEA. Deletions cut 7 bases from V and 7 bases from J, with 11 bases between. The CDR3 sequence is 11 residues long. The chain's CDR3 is CSGRAWNEQFF. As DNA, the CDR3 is TGCAGCGGCAGGGCCTGGAATGAGCAGTTCTTC.

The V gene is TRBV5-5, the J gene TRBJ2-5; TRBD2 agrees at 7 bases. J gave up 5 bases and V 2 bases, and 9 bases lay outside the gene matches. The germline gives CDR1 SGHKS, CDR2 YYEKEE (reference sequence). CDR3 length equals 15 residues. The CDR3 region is CASSLGGRGGETQYF. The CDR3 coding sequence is TGTGCCAGCAGCTTAGGCGGGAGAGGAGGCGAGACCCAGTACTTC.

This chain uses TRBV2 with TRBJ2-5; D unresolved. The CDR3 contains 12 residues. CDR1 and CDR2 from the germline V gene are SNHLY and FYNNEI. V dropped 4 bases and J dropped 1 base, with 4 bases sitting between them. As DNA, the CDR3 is TGTGCCAGCAGTGGAGGCCAAGAGACCCAGTACTTC. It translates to CASSGGQETQYF.

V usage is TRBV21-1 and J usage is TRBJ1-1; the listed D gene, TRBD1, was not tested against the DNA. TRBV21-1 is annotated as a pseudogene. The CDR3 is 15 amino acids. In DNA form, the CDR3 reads TGTGCCAGCAGCTCACCACAGGGGGCCGGTACTGAAGCTTTCTTT. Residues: CASSSPQGAGTEAFF.

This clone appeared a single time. The CDR3 loop reads CASNPTGEGQPQHF. CDR3 DNA sequence: TGTGCCAGTAACCCAACAGGGGAAGGTCAGCCCCAGCATTTT. This chain connects TRBV19 to TRBJ1-5, with 7 bases aligning to TRBD1. The CDR3 totals 14 residues. With 7 bases clipped from V and 6 bases from J, the junction kept 9 bases outside the gene matches. Germline-derived CDR1 and CDR2 are LNHDA and SQIVND (reference sequence). The variable domain in full, completed from reference TRBV19 and TRBJ1-5, reads DGGITQSPKYLFRKEGQNVTLSCEQNLNHDAMYWYRQDPGQGLRLIYYSQIVNDFQKGDIAEGYSVSREKKESFPLTVTSAQKNPTAFYLCASNPTGEGQPQHFGDGTRLSIL.

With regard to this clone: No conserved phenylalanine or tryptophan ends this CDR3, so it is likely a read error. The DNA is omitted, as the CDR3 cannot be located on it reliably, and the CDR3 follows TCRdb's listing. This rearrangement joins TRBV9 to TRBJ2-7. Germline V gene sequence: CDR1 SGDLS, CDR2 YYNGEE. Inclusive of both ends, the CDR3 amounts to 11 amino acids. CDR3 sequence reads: CASSVEYLDSI.

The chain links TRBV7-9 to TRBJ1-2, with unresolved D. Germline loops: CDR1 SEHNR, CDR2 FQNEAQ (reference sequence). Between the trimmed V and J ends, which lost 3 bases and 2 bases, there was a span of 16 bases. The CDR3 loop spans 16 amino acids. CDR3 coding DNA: TGTGCCAGCAGCTTGCAGCCTCCCCGGCGAAACTATGGCTACACCTTC. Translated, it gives CASSLQPPRRNYGYTF.

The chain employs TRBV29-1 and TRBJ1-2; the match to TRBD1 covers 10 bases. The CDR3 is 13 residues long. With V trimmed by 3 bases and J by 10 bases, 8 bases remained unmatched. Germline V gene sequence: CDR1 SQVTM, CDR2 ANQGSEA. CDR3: CSVDTGTGVDYTF. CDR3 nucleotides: TGCAGCGTTGACACCGGGACAGGGGTTGACTACACCTTC.

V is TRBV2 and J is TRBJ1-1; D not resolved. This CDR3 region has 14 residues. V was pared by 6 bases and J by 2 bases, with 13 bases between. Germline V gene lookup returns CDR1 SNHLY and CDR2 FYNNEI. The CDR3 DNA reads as TGTGCCAGCAGGGATGGACGGGGTAACACTGAAGCTTTCTTT. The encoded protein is CASRDGRGNTEAFF.

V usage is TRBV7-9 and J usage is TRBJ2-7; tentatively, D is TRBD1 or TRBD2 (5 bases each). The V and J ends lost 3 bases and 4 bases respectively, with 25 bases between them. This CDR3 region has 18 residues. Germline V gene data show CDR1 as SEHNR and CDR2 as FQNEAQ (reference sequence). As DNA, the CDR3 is TGTGCCAGCAGCTTCCGAAAGCCTAGCAACGGGGCTACGTACGAGCAGTACTTC. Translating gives CASSFRKPSNGATYEQYF.